This T cell receptor beta chain was identified during a study of blood T cell repertoires in COVID-19. Study-wide context: T cells, B-cell-depleted T cells, or PBMCs provided the cDNA or gDNA that served as material.

The assay was immunoSEQ multiplex PCR, and TCRdb's table has in-frame clones only and misses some. The data hold 200,000 to 300,000 clones, with about 90% observed a single time. CDR3 size: 13 residues. The V and J ends lost 6 bases and 6 bases, in that order; junction bases with no gene match: 3. The germline CDR1 and CDR2 sequences are MGHDK and SYGVNS. While infection was still active, Seattle patients were enrolled and then followed longitudinally. This receptor was obtained from a man aged 25-40 years with COVID-19, enrolled during active disease. The J gene is TRBJ1-5, the V gene TRBV25-1, with 9 positions matching TRBD1. The specimen was peripheral blood. CDR3 amino acids: CASSGTGSQPQHF. For the CDR3, the DNA is TGTGCCAGCAGCGGGACAGGGAGTCAGCCCCAGCATTTT.